The entry below gives a single T cell receptor beta chain sequence along with its context. Its target antigen remains unknown. No base quality values were provided; no much bigger clone lies one nucleotide off. This record comes from a study of T cell responses to AZD1222 COVID-19 vaccine (TCRdb year 2021). General notes on the study: AZD1222 recipients with second doses at about 4 weeks or about 12 weeks were pooled, because spike-specific TCR depth and breadth did not differ between schedules. TCR sequencing was performed for 230 to 250 trial participants, of whom around 200 were given two doses of AZD1222 and around 26 were given two doses of MenACWY control vaccine. Enrollment into the trials was organized by age into subgroups of 18-55, 56-69 and 70-plus years, and those subgroups contained roughly 140, 27 and 60 TCR-sequenced participants, respectively. Broad study findings and their caveats: Spike-specific TCR breadth and depth rose significantly after two AZD1222 doses compared with day 0 and with MenACWY recipients. Participants were mostly white British, with more females than males. The authors suggested clonal diversity may have been underestimated. The vaccine-associated CD4 TCRs covered the entire spike protein, and the dominant responses fell in regions 160-218 and 743-854. Because no samples from the day 14 peak response were available, repertoires could be characterized only after the peak T cell response. Conclusions about previously exposed vaccinees are limited because only five or six AZD1222 recipients were SARS-CoV-2 seropositive at baseline. The 56-69-year group was small, and its depth increase did not reach significance, likely because of low power. Reportedly, almost half of the unique spike-specific TCRs recognized epitopes lying outside the regions that are mutated in the B.1.351 and B.1.1.7 variants.

From the cysteine up to the valine, the CDR3 has a length of 17 residues. CDR3 DNA only is kept here, 51 bases in frame from base 1. The germline V gene sets CDR1 to MNHNS and CDR2 to SASEGT. At the junction V is shortened by 1 base and J by 6 bases, with 22 bases in between. Taken with the paper, the label for time point translates to: baseline before first vaccination. The vaccinee samples were drawn from two UK trials, COV001 and COV002, one of which was a single-blind randomized controlled phase 2/3 trial testing AZD1222 (ChAdOx1 nCoV-19) in healthy adults. Trial participant PBMC samples were collected at day 0 and day 28 after the second dose for TCRbeta chain sequencing. The CDR3 regions of human TCRbeta chains were analyzed by immunosequencing. As for how the authors treated the data: Repertoire TCRs were checked for matches against a reference library of SARS-CoV-2-specific TCRs that had been generated using the MIRA antigen-specificity platform. Breadth was defined as the fraction of unique TCRs that were SARS-CoV-2-associated, and depth was defined as the fraction of total T cells that were SARS-CoV-2-associated. Using the MIRA data, every spike-specific TCR was mapped to the spike region that the TCR reacted to and assigned to either a CD4 or a CD8 class. Log10-transformed breadth and depth values were compared by one-way ANOVA with Sidak's multiple comparisons tests. TCRdb's version of the immuneACCESS table is confined to in-frame rearrangements and falls short of the full clone set. An unresolved V gene accounts for under half of the shortfall where checked; the remainder is of unknown origin. The D gene and trimming were derived from the DNA, and the V and J assignments and clone size from that table. The sample table holds around 180,000 clones, of which more than 80% were seen once. The ten largest clones take up roughly 6.9% of the sample.

Recombination connected TRBV6-1 to TRBJ2-7; the D gene is tentatively TRBD1 or TRBD2, each matching 5 bases. The source material was peripheral blood, sampled on day 0 of AZD1222 vaccination. This sequence originates from an adult in good health. The CDR3 corresponds to CASSEVPHGAGLFEQYV. The sequenced DNA is TGTGCCAGCAGTGAAGTCCCTCACGGGGCAGGGCTTTTCGAGCAGTACGTC.